This entry features one TCR beta chain sequence. What it binds is unknown. Some clones are missing from TCRdb's copy, which holds only in-frame ones; the method was immunoSEQ multiplex PCR. Of more than 60,000 clones listed, around 70% were seen once; the top ten hold approximately 2%. It was after approximately 11 days of culture that CD4+ T cells were isolated. Participants each got two BNT162b2 or mRNA-1273 vaccine doses. This record comes from a study of vaccination effects on CD4 cells after COVID-19. Study details: Samples gathered post-vaccine arrived a median of 72 days past the second dose. Notes on the study in general: No early post-infection timepoints were available in the study, which also included few convalescent patients.

This CDR3 has 17 amino acids. V dropped 3 bases and J dropped 9; count of bases not matched to a gene: 13. In germline, CDR1 is WSHSY, CDR2 SAAADI. The TCR sequence derives from a human donor who received a COVID-19 vaccine. The chain is built from TRBV10-2 and TRBJ2-1; 11 nucleotides agree with TRBD2. Sample: CD4+ T cells from PBMCs cultured without peptide, taken after COVID-19 vaccination. The CDR3: CASSERLAGSTRIEQFF. CDR3 nucleotide sequence: TGCGCCAGCAGTGAACGACTAGCGGGGTCTACAAGGATTGAGCAGTTCTTC.